Here is one T cell receptor beta chain with its context. The antigen is undetermined. This sample stems from a study of cytomegalovirus exposure and HLA in healthy donors. About the research overall: From 150 million to 200 million T cells, an earlier analysis saw approximately 110 million unique TCR beta sequences. General study findings and limits: In the analysis, some V segments, TRBV6-2 and TRBV6-3 included, were excluded as indistinguishable. Likely technical artifact: a cluster of highly shared sequence variants. Across donors, presence/absence analyses took sequencing depth to be roughly uniform.

Germline loops: CDR1 GTSNPN, CDR2 SVGIG (reference sequence). Trimming stripped 0 bases from V and 3 bases from J, with 6 bases between. The length of the CDR3 is 12 residues. The PCR contained 60 Vbeta and 13 Jbeta primers. Sequenced by immunoSEQ multiplex PCR; TCRdb stores in-frame clones only, minus some. The sample records roughly 160,000 clones, roughly 70% being singletons. The sequenced sample was PBMCs. This clonotype was obtained from a woman aged 18-29 years in good health and CMV-seropositive. This sequence joins TRBV30 and TRBJ2-7; a weak D match, TRBD1 (5 bases). Here the CDR3 DNA reads TGTGCCTGGAGTGTACAGGTCTACGAGCAGTACTTC. Protein sequence: CAWSVQVYEQYF.